The text below deals with one TCR beta chain. Its antigen is unknown. This was a deep-level run. Each replicate PCR on the sorted subsets used roughly 210 ng DNA (around 30,000 T cell genomes). Here immunoSEQ multiplex PCR was the method, and the copy in TCRdb shows in-frame clones only, minus some. Of hundreds of thousands of clones in the sample, approximately 95% were seen once. The CDR3 is 14 amino acids. J lost 6 bases, V lost 1 base, and 3 bases had no gene match. The germline gives CDR1 SGHNT, CDR2 YYREEE (reference sequence). Naive-designated CD8 cells lacked CD45RO, were positively enriched for CCR7, and omitted terminally differentiated effector memory CD45RA+ cells. HIV-negative, healthy adults without recent acute infections or vaccinations were the donors. The data stem from a study of shared clonotypes between healthy human individuals. General study findings and limits: Researchers found naive subsets generally carried larger estimated richness than memory subsets.

The sequenced sample consisted of naive CD8+ T cells sorted from blood. This chain links TRBV5-4 with TRBJ2-7; 11 bases map to TRBD2. This receptor was identified in a woman aged 25 to 39 in good health. The CDR3 DNA reads TGTGCCAGCAGCTTGACTAGCGGGAGCCGCGAGCAGTACTTC. Translated: CASSLTSGSREQYF. The entire variable domain, with the rest obtained from reference TRBV5-4 and TRBJ2-7, is as follows: ETGVTQSPTHLIKTRGQQVTLRCSSQSGHNTVSWYQQALGQGPQFIFQYYREEENGRGNFPPRFSGLQFPNYSSELNVNALELDDSALYLCASSLTSGSREQYFGPGTRLTVT.